The present entry profiles one T cell receptor (beta chain) with its context. This sample was included in a study of T cell clonotyping in hematopoietic cell transplantation. Using immunoSEQ multiplex PCR, the repertoire was profiled, and TCRdb retains in-frame clones only, with some absent. The table shows a few thousand clones, with approximately 76% occurring only once. V dropped 4 bases and J dropped 1 base, with 8 bases sitting between them. The CDR3 totals 14 residues. Germline CDR1 reads MNHEY; CDR2 reads SMNVEV (reference sequence). Sequences were derived from peripheral blood mononuclear cells, sampled 100 days after allogeneic stem cell transplant. This receptor was taken from a male patient aged 45-60 years who had an allogeneic stem cell transplant from an unrelated donor, so the T cells may come from the graft donor. Some clones in this sample may be carry-over from other donors' samples. This sequence joins TRBV27 and TRBJ1-5; no clear D. The CDR3 DNA reads TGTGCCAGCAGTTCCGTATGGAGCAATCAGCCCCAGCATTTT. It codes for CASSSVWSNQPQHF.